The T cell receptor (beta chain) described here comes from a study of blood T cell repertoires in COVID-19. On the study more broadly: PBMCs, B-cell-depleted T cells, or T cells were the source of the cDNA or gDNA that made up the material.

Sequenced by immunoSEQ multiplex PCR; TCRdb stores in-frame clones only, minus some. Of 400,000 or so clones listed, roughly 90% are singletons. CDR1 and CDR2 from the germline V gene are SQVTM and ANQGSEA. V was pared by 5 bases and J by 4 bases, with 8 bases between. This CDR3 comprises 12 residues. Participants were placed into cohorts based on the clinical history they reported. This clone was counted only a few times. The sequence came from a woman in her thirties or forties with acute COVID-19. Sequencing was performed on PBMCs or T cells enriched from blood (not recorded which). The rearrangement joins TRBV29-1 to TRBJ1-4; D uncertain. As DNA, the CDR3 is TGCAGCGTTAAACAGCATAATGAAAAACTGTTTTTT. Encoded protein: CSVKQHNEKLFF.